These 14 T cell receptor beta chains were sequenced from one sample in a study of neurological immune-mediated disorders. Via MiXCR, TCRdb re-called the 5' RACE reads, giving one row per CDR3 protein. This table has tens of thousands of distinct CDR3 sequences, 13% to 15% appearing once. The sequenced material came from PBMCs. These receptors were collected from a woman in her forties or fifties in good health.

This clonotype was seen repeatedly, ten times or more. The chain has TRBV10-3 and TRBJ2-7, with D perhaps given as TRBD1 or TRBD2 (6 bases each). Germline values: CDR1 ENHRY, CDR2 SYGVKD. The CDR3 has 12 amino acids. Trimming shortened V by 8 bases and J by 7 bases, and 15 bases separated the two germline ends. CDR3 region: CAIREGGAEQYF. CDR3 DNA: TGTGCCATCCGCGAGGGGGGCGCTGAGCAGTACTTC.

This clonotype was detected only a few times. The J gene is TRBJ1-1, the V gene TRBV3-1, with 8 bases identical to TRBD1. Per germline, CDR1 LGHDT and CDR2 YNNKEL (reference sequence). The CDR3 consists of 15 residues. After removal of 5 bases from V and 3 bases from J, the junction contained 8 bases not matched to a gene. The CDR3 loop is CASSIWTGIHTEAFF. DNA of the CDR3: TGTGCCAGCAGCATCTGGACAGGGATTCACACTGAAGCTTTCTTT.

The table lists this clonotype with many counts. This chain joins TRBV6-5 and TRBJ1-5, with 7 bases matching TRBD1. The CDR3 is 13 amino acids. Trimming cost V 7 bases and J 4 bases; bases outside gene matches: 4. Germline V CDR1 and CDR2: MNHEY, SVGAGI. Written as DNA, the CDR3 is TGTGCCAGCACGGGACAGATAAATCAGCCCCAGCATTTT. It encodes CASTGQINQPQHF.

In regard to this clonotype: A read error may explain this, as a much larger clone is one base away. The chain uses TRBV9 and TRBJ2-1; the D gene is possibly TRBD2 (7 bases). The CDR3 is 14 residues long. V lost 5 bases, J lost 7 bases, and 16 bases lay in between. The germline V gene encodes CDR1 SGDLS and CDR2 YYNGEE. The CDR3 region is CASSYSRGLNEQFF. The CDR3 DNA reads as TGTGCCAGCAGTTATTCGCGGGGGCTGAATGAGCAGTTCTTC.

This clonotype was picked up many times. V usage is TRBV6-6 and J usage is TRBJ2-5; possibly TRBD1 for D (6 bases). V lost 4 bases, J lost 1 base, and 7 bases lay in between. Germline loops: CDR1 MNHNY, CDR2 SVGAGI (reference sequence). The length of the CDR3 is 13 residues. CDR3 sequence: CASSLDSQETQYF. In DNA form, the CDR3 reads TGTGCCAGCAGTTTGGACAGCCAAGAGACCCAGTACTTC.

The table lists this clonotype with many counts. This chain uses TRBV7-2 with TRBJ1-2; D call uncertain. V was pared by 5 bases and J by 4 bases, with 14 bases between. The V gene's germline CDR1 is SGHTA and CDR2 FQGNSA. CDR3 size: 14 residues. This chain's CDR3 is CASSPRREGYGYTF. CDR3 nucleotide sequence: TGTGCCAGCAGCCCCAGGCGGGAGGGCTATGGCTACACCTTC.

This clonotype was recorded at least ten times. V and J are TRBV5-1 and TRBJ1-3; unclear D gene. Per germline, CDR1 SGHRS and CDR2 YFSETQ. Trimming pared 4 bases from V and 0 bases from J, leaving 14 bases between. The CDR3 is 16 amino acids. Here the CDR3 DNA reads TGCGCCAGCAGCCCGGCTCAGACGAACTCTGGAAACACCATATATTTT. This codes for CASSPAQTNSGNTIYF.

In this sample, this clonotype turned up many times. DNA for the CDR3: TGTGCCACCAGTGACCGGGGGACACCGACTAGCGCCTACGAGCAGTACTTC. This gives the protein CATSDRGTPTSAYEQYF. This chain links TRBV24-1 with TRBJ2-7; TRBD2 matches at 8 bases. Germline trimming cut 4 bases from V and 2 bases from J; bases unmatched to any gene: 12. The CDR3 sequence is 17 residues long. The germline gives CDR1 KGHDR, CDR2 SFDVKD.

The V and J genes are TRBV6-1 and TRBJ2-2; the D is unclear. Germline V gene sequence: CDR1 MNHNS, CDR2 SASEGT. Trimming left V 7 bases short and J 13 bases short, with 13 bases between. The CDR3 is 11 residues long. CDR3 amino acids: CASIDLGLLFF. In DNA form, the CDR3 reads TGTGCCAGCATTGACCTTGGGTTGCTGTTTTTT.

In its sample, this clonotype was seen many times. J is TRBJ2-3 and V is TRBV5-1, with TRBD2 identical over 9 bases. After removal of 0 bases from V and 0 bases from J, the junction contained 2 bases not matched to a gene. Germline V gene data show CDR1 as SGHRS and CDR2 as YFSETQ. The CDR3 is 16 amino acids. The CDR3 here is CASSLERGASTDTQYF. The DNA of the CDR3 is TGCGCCAGCAGCTTGGAGCGGGGGGCCAGCACAGATACGCAGTATTTT.

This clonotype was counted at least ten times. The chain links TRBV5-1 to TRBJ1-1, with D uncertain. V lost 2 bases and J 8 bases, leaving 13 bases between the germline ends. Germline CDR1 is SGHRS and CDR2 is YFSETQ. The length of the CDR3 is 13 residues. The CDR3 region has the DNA TGCGCCAGCAGCTTAGCGCCGGGAGTCGAAGCTTTCTTT. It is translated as CASSLAPGVEAFF.

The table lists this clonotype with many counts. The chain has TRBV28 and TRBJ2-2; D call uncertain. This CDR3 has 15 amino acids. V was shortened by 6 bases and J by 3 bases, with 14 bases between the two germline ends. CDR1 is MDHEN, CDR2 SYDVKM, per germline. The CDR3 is CASSQPPADTGELFF. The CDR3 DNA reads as TGTGCCAGCAGCCAGCCCCCGGCCGACACCGGGGAGCTGTTTTTT.

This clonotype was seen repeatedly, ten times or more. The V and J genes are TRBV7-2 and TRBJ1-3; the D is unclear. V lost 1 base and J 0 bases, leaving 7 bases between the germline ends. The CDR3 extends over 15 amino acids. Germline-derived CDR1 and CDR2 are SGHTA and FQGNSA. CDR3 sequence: CASSLGTYSGNTIYF. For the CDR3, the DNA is TGTGCCAGCAGCTTAGGTACCTACTCTGGAAACACCATATATTTT.

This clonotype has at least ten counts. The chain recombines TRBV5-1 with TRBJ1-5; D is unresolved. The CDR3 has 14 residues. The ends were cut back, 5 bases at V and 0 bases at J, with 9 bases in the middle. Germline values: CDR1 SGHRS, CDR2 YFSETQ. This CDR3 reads CASSAGDSNQPQHF. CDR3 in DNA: TGCGCCAGCAGTGCCGGGGATAGCAATCAGCCCCAGCATTTT.